The subject of this entry is one T cell receptor beta chain. This sample is part of a study of blood T cell repertoires in COVID-19. Study at large: Samples of COVID-19 (acute and convalescent) were obtained from the United States, Italy and Spain.

Germline V CDR1 and CDR2: LGHNT, FRNRAP. This CDR3 spans 13 amino acids. The V end was cut by 8 bases, the J end by 7 bases, with 16 bases between. Methods used by the authors: The assay estimated nucleated cells by amplifying reference gene primers. Some clones are missing from TCRdb's copy, which holds only in-frame ones; the method was immunoSEQ multiplex PCR. V and J calls and clone size are copied from that table; D and trimming were computed from the DNA. The sample consists of over 45,000 clones, around 90% of them appearing once. This rearrangement joins TRBV12-5 to TRBJ2-3; D is perhaps TRBD2 (6 bases). Sequencing input: peripheral blood. This TCR was sampled from a woman aged 55 to 70 with active or convalescent COVID-19. This chain's CDR3 is CASRGRDSYTQYF. The CDR3 DNA sequence: TGTGCTAGTAGGGGCCGGGACTCCTATACGCAGTATTTT.